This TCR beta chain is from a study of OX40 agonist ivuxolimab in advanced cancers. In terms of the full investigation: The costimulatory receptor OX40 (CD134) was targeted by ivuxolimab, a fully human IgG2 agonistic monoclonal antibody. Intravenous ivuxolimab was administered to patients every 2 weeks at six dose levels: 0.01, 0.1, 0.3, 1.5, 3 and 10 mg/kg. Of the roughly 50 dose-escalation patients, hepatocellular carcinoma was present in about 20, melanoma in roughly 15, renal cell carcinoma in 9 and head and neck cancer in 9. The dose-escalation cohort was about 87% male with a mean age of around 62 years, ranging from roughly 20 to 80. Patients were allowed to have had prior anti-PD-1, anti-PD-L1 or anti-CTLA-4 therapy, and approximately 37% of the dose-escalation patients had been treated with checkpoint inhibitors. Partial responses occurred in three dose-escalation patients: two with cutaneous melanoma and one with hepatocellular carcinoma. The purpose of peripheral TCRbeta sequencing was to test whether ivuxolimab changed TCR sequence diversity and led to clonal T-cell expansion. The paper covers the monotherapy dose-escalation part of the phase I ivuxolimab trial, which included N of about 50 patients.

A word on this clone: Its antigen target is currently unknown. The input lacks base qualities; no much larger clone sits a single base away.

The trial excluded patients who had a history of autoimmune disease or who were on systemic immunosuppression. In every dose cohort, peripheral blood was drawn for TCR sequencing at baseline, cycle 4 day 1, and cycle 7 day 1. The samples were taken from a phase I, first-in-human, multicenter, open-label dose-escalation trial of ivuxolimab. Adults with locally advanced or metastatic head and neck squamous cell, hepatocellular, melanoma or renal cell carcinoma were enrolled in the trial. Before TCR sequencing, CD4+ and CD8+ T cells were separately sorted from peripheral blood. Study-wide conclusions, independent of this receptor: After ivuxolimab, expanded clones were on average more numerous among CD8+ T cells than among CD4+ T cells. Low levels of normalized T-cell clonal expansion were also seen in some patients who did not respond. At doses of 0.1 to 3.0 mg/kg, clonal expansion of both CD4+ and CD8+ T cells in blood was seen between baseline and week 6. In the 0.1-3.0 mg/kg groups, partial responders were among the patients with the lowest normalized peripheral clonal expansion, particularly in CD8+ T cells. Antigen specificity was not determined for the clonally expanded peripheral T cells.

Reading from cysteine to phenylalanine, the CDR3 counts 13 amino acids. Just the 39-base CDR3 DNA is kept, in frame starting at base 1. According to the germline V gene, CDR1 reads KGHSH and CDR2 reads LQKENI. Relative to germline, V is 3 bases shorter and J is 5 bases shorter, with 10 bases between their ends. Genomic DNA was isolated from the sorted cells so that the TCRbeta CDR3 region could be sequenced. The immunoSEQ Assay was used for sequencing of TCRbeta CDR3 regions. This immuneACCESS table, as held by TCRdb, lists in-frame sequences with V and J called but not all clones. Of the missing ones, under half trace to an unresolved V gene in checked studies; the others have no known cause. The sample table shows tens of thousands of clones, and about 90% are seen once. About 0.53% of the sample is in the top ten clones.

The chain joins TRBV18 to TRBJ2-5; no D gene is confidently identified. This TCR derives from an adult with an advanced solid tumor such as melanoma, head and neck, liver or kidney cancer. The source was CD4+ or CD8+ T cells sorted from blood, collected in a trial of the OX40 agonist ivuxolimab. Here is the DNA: TGTGCCAGCTCACCTTATTTGGGGGAGACCCAGTACTTC. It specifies CASSPYLGETQYF. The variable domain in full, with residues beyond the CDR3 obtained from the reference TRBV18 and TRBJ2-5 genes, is NAGVMQNPRHLVRRRGQEARLRCSPMKGHSHVYWYRQLPEEGLKFMVYLQKENIIDESGMPKERFSAEFPKEGPSILRIQQVVRGDSAAYFCASSPYLGETQYFGPGTRLLVL.